One sample yielded the 2 T cell receptor beta chains listed below, sequenced in a study of T-cell memory formation after mild COVID-19 (dated by TCRdb to the early 2020s). The method behind the library was 5' RACE. TCRdb shows the sequencer as Illumina NovaSeq 6000. TCRdb reran the public reads through fastp at Q25 and MiXCR, keeping productive beta chains. Each entry merges the rows of one CDR3 protein and shows their most common DNA and genes. This sample gives under 700,000 distinct CDR3 sequences in total; roughly 20% of them show up just once. The ten largest clones capture around 12% of the sample. The material sequenced was PBMCs or a T cell subset sorted from them (not recorded which). The receptor source for this set is an adult woman who had mild COVID-19 (a few samples of this study predate the infection). The sample titles of this study are shuffled in the database, so cell type and time point are left out; the donor was told from shared clones.

The chain employs TRBV5-6 and TRBJ2-3, with 14 bases fitting TRBD2. The CDR3 spans 16 residues. The V and J ends lost 4 bases and 5 bases, in that order; junction bases with no gene match: 6. The germline V gene has CDR1 SGHDT and CDR2 YYEEEE. The CDR3 sequence is CASSRAGLAGVDTQYF. As DNA, the CDR3 is TGTGCCAGCAGCCGGGCGGGACTAGCGGGAGTAGATACGCAGTATTTT.

The rearrangement joins TRBV20-1 to TRBJ2-1; D perhaps matches TRBD2 (6 bases). The V gene lost 0 bases and the J gene lost 9 bases, with 30 bases spanning the gap. The CDR3 sequence is 19 residues long. Germline V gene data show CDR1 as DFQATT and CDR2 as SNEGSKA (reference sequence). CDR3: CSAREGLRAETFRPSEQFF. CDR3 nucleotides: TGCAGTGCTAGAGAGGGACTTCGTGCAGAAACCTTTAGGCCCTCTGAGCAGTTCTTC.